What follows are 5 T cell receptor beta chains derived from one specimen sequenced in a study of yellow fever vaccine responses in identical twins. TCRdb re-called the RT-PCR reads with MiXCR, one entry per CDR3 protein. Altogether about 6,400 distinct CDR3 sequences are present, roughly 89% being singletons, with the ten largest covering around 3.4%. The source material was T cells from blood (PBMCs), unsorted or a sorted subset (not recorded which), sampled before or after yellow fever vaccination (not recorded which). The receptors stem from a woman aged 18-35 years who received the yellow fever vaccine.

The chain joins TRBV5-1 to TRBJ2-7; 7 nucleotides line up with TRBD1. Trimming removed 1 base from V and 3 bases from J; junction bases left unmatched: 10. CDR1 is SGHRS, CDR2 YFSETQ, per germline. The CDR3 covers 16 residues. CDR3 sequence: CASSLFPGTEGYEQYF. In DNA, the CDR3 is TGCGCCAGCAGCTTGTTCCCCGGGACAGAAGGCTACGAGCAGTACTTC.

CDR3 in DNA: TGTGCCAGCAGTTACTCGGGCCAGCCCCAAGAGACCCAGTACTTC. It is translated as CASSYSGQPQETQYF. V and J are TRBV6-2 or TRBV6-3 and TRBJ2-5; D unresolved. The V gene's germline CDR1 is MNHEY and CDR2 SVGEGT. The CDR3 loop spans 15 amino acids. V was clipped by 0 bases and J by 1 base, with 9 bases between them.

On this clonotype itself: Sequence at one end of the junction differs from germline and may be a read error. The chain links TRBV3-1 to TRBJ2-7; D unresolved. The V gene's germline CDR1 is LGHDT and CDR2 YNNKEL (reference sequence). The CDR3 runs to 12 residues. The CDR3 DNA reads TGTCCCAGCAGCGAGGAAACTTACGAGCAGTACTTC. As protein: CPSSEETYEQYF.

The V call is TRBV29-1, the J call TRBJ2-7, with 9 positions matching TRBD1. The CDR3 runs 13 residues. The junction had 5 bases not matched to a gene; V was cut back by 4 bases and J by 4 bases. CDR1 and CDR2 from the germline V gene are SQVTM and ANQGSEA. The chain's CDR3 is CSVVEDRGYEQYF. For the CDR3, the DNA is TGCAGCGTTGTGGAGGACAGGGGATACGAGCAGTACTTC.

This chain connects TRBV20-1 to TRBJ2-1; no clear D gene. Germline V gene lookup returns CDR1 DFQATT and CDR2 SNEGSKA (reference sequence). The CDR3 covers 13 residues. Trimming shortened V by 0 bases and J by 2 bases, and 5 bases separated the two germline ends. Here the CDR3 reads CSAREAAYNEQFF. The CDR3 DNA is TGCAGTGCTAGAGAGGCAGCCTACAATGAGCAGTTCTTC.